This T cell receptor beta chain was sequenced for a study of blood T cell repertoires in COVID-19. Study context: Spain, Italy and the United States supplied samples that represented acute and convalescent COVID-19. PBMCs, B-cell-depleted T cells, or T cells provided the cDNA or gDNA that made up the material.

Germline CDR1 reads MNHNY; CDR2 reads SVGAGI (reference sequence). CDR3 size: 14 residues. V trimming: 5 bases; J trimming: 5 bases; junction bases outside the gene matches: 5. Some clones are missing from TCRdb's copy, which holds only in-frame ones; the method was immunoSEQ multiplex PCR. The sample records over 20,000 clones, approximately 85% being singletons. Source material: peripheral blood. The receptor was derived from a human donor with active COVID-19. The donor label of this sample is uncertain. The chain employs TRBV6-6 and TRBJ1-2; TRBD1 agrees at 10 bases. CDR3 nucleotides: TGTGCCAGCAGTCCCAGACAGGGGGCATATGGCTACACCTTC. Protein: CASSPRQGAYGYTF.